These 7 T cell receptor beta chains were sequenced from one sample in a study of OX40 agonist ivuxolimab in advanced cancers. The protocol was immunoSEQ multiplex PCR, while the TCRdb copy is restricted to in-frame clones and leaves out a portion. The sample holds approximately 44,000 clones, around 85% seen once. Sequencing was performed on CD4+ or CD8+ T cells sorted from blood, taken in a trial of the OX40 agonist ivuxolimab. Receptor source: an adult with an advanced solid tumor such as melanoma, head and neck, liver or kidney cancer.

The rearrangement links TRBV6-6 to TRBJ1-5; D perhaps matches TRBD1 (6 bases). V shed 10 bases and J shed 2 bases, with 18 bases lying between them. CDR1 is MNHNY and CDR2 is SVGAGI in the germline V gene (reference sequence). CDR3 length equals 15 residues. As DNA, the CDR3 is TGTGCCACCCATCCCCCAGGGGTCGGCAATCAGCCCCAGCATTTT. It translates to CATHPPGVGNQPQHF.

The chain employs TRBV6-5 and TRBJ2-3; D is uncertain. V lost 0 bases to trimming and J lost 5 bases, with 6 bases between them. CDR1 is MNHEY, CDR2 SVGAGI, per germline. The length of the CDR3 is 13 residues. CDR3 nucleotides: TGTGCCAGCAGTTACTCCGGTGGAGATACGCAGTATTTT. It is translated as CASSYSGGDTQYF.

The V gene is TRBV30, the J gene TRBJ2-3; a weak D match, TRBD2 (6 bases). The CDR3 totals 12 residues. Germline V lookup: CDR1 GTSNPN, CDR2 SVGIG (reference sequence). V dropped 2 bases and J dropped 5 bases, with 8 bases sitting between them. CDR3 sequence reads: CAWSPGEDTQYF. CDR3 in DNA: TGTGCCTGGAGTCCGGGGGAAGATACGCAGTATTTT.

This rearrangement joins TRBV10-3 to TRBJ2-1, with a weak D call TRBD2 (6 bases). Germline CDR1 reads ENHRY; CDR2 reads SYGVKD. V lost 10 bases and J 2 bases, leaving 18 bases between the germline ends. The CDR3 loop spans 15 amino acids. The CDR3 DNA sequence: TGTGCCACCGGTGGGTTCGCGGGGACCTACAATGAGCAGTTCTTC. Protein sequence: CATGGFAGTYNEQFF.

The chain carries TRBV6-1 and TRBJ2-7, with TRBD2 identical over 9 bases. The CDR3 sequence is 15 residues long. With V trimmed by 2 bases and J by 1 base, 3 bases remained unmatched. Germline assignment: CDR1 MNHNS and CDR2 SASEGT. The CDR3 sequence is CASSEFLAGSYEQYF. CDR3 DNA: TGTGCCAGCAGTGAATTCCTAGCGGGGTCCTACGAGCAGTACTTC.

In nucleotides, the CDR3 is TGTGCCAGCAGTTACCGGCAGGGAGATTCACCCCTCCACTTT. It is translated as CASSYRQGDSPLHF. This chain joins TRBV6-5 and TRBJ1-6, with D possibly matching TRBD1 (5 bases). The germline V gene encodes CDR1 MNHEY and CDR2 SVGAGI. CDR3 size: 14 residues. Trimming stripped 2 bases from V and 8 bases from J, with 10 bases between.

The rearrangement joins TRBV10-3 to TRBJ2-2; D gene ambiguous. Trimming removed 6 bases at V and 6 bases at J, with 17 bases between. Germline V gene lookup returns CDR1 ENHRY and CDR2 SYGVKD. The CDR3 spans 15 residues. The DNA of the CDR3 is TGTGCCATCAGACAAACGCCGCTCGGCGCCGGGGAGCTGTTTTTT. This sequence encodes CAIRQTPLGAGELFF.